This TCR beta chain derives from a study of CD8 T cells in Susac syndrome (dated by TCRdb to between 2019 and 2020). Concerning the study at large: Among the Susac syndrome patients who were sequenced, clinically active disease was present in over 5 and clinical remission was observed in fewer than 10. Repertoire sequencing was used to test whether CD8+ T cell activation and differentiation in Susac syndrome was antigen driven. At the time of blood withdrawal, Susac syndrome patients were either therapy-naive, taking corticosteroids (with some also receiving IVIg), or on IVIg alone.

Paper-wide results and their limitations: The TCR sequencing and HLA analysis was acknowledged to have included a relatively small number of individuals. In patients with Susac syndrome, the CD4+ T cell repertoire showed no detectable clonal expansion.

Remarks on this clonotype: No antigen is known for it. Per-nucleotide qualities are absent, and no much larger clonotype sits a single base away.

Peripheral blood CD8+ and CD4+ T cells from healthy donors, Susac syndrome patients and multiple sclerosis patients were profiled by high-throughput TCR beta sequencing. Susac syndrome patients met recently defined diagnostic criteria for definite or probable disease. Bulk CD8+ and CD4+ T cells were purified by magnetic negative isolation, whereas CD8+ TEMRA cells were enriched by FACS. Blood was drawn into EDTA tubes, processed within 24 hours, and PBMCs were isolated by density gradient centrifugation. PBMCs intended for TCR sequencing were cryopreserved in liquid nitrogen and were subsequently thawed in a 37 degrees C water bath. The sorted or isolated CD4+, CD8+ and CD8+ TEMRA cells had a purity of 90% or higher. From the cysteine through the phenylalanine, the CDR3 covers 15 amino acids. Only CDR3 DNA remains: 45 bases, in frame from the first base. CDR1 and CDR2 are read off the germline V gene (reference sequence) as LGHDT and YNNKEL. V is clipped by 2 bases and J by 7 bases, and the sequence between their germline boundaries is 14 bases long.

RNA was extracted using the RNeasy kit, and roughly 0.5 to 1 ug of the RNA was reverse transcribed with random hexamers. The immunoSEQ multiplex PCR assay, which covers 54 Vbeta and 13 Jbeta segments, was used to amplify TCR beta CDR3 regions. Bias from PCR amplification was corrected by using a synthetic template baseline for primer optimization and for computational correction. The study's processing was this. Reads were annotated to V, D and J genes per IMGT and analyzed with immunoSEQ Analyzer, keeping only productive sequences. Clonality was calculated as one minus the Shannon entropy normalized by log2 of the number of productive unique sequences. For each patient and control, public and private clones were evaluated among the 100 most prevalent clones. Clones were defined as Susac-specific if absent from the healthy and MS cohorts, from roughly 1,100 published viral clones and from other ImmuneACCESS disease sequences. In TCRdb, the public reads were trimmed at Q25 with fastp and aligned with MiXCR, with productive beta chains retained. CDR3 protein duplicates are merged, each entry listing the most common genes and DNA. TCRdb's processing, not the authors', yielded these V and J calls. Across this sample there are under 200,000 distinct CDR3 sequences, with roughly nine tenths seen only once. The ten largest account for about 0.09% of the sample.

The rearrangement joined TRBV3-1 to TRBJ1-4; a tentative D match to TRBD1 spans 6 bases. This TCR was recovered from a human donor with Susac syndrome. The specimen sequenced was CD4+ T cells from PBMCs. The nucleotide sequence reads TGTGCCAGCAGCCAACAACAGGGTCAAGGTGAAAAACTGTTTTTT. This encodes CASSQQQGQGEKLFF.